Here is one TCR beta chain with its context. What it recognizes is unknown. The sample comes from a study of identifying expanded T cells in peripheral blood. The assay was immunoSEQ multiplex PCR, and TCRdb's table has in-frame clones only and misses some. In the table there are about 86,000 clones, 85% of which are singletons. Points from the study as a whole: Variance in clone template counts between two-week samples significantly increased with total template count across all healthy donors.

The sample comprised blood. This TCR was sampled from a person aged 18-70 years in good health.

In DNA form, the CDR3 reads TGTGCCAGCAGTTACGTCCGAAATCAGCCCCAGCATTTT. Protein product: CASSYVRNQPQHF. The chain couples TRBV6-5 to TRBJ1-5; D call uncertain. V was pared by 2 bases and J by 4 bases, with 6 bases between. Germline V gene lookup returns CDR1 MNHEY and CDR2 SVGAGI. This CDR3 has 13 amino acids.